Described below is a single TCR beta chain sequence and its context. Its specificity is not known. The record originates from a study of T cells in Graves' hyperthyroidism and ophthalmopathy. The overall study: Peripheral blood was obtained at initial diagnosis, preceding any treatment.

RNA transcripts were the template for amplifying TCR beta CDR3 regions. The study used the HTBI primer set for a first-round RT-PCR of the TCR CDR3. TCRdb reprocessed the multiplex PCR reads via MiXCR and lists one record per CDR3 protein. The table shows about 610,000 distinct CDR3 sequences, with more than 15% occurring only once. Patients showing uncontrolled infection, other autoimmune disease, pregnancy or lactation were ineligible. V lost 7 bases and J lost 7, with 23 bases in between. The CDR3 is 15 residues long. Germline V CDR1 and CDR2: SGHRS, YFSETQ. General study findings and limits: Blood held most thyroid clonotypes expanded above 0.001 frequency. Model output signaled ophthalmopathy a median around 5.9 months ahead of onset.

The V call is TRBV5-1, the J call TRBJ1-2; D possibly corresponds to TRBD1 (5 bases). The TCR was taken from a woman between 40 and 55 years old with Graves' ophthalmopathy. Sequenced input: blood. In DNA form, the CDR3 reads TGCGCCAGCCGCCCTCCGGGGGGACCAGTCTCTGGCTACACCTTC. Translation: CASRPPGGPVSGYTF.